This paragraph reports one T cell receptor beta chain. Its antigen is as yet unknown. The data originate from a study of cytomegalovirus exposure and HLA in healthy donors. Whole-study results and caveats: Researchers reported that a few CMV-associated chains were confirmed in vitro as CMV antigen-specific. The authors enumerated 180 or so TCR beta chains as linked to cytomegalovirus.

Repertoires were generated with immunoSEQ multiplex PCR, while TCRdb's copy carries only in-frame clones and drops some. The sample consists of 55,000 to 65,000 clones, roughly 96% of them appearing once. The sequenced sample consisted of PBMCs. The TCR was taken from a woman under 30 in good health and CMV-seropositive.

Here the CDR3 reads CASSYQHSNLGEQYF. The CDR3 nucleotides are TGTGCCAGCAGTTACCAGCACAGTAATCTTGGCGAGCAGTACTTC. The chain uses TRBV6-5 and TRBJ2-7; the D is unclear. The germline V gene encodes CDR1 MNHEY and CDR2 SVGAGI. Trimming left V 2 bases short and J 6 bases short, with 17 bases between. CDR3 length: 15 amino acids.